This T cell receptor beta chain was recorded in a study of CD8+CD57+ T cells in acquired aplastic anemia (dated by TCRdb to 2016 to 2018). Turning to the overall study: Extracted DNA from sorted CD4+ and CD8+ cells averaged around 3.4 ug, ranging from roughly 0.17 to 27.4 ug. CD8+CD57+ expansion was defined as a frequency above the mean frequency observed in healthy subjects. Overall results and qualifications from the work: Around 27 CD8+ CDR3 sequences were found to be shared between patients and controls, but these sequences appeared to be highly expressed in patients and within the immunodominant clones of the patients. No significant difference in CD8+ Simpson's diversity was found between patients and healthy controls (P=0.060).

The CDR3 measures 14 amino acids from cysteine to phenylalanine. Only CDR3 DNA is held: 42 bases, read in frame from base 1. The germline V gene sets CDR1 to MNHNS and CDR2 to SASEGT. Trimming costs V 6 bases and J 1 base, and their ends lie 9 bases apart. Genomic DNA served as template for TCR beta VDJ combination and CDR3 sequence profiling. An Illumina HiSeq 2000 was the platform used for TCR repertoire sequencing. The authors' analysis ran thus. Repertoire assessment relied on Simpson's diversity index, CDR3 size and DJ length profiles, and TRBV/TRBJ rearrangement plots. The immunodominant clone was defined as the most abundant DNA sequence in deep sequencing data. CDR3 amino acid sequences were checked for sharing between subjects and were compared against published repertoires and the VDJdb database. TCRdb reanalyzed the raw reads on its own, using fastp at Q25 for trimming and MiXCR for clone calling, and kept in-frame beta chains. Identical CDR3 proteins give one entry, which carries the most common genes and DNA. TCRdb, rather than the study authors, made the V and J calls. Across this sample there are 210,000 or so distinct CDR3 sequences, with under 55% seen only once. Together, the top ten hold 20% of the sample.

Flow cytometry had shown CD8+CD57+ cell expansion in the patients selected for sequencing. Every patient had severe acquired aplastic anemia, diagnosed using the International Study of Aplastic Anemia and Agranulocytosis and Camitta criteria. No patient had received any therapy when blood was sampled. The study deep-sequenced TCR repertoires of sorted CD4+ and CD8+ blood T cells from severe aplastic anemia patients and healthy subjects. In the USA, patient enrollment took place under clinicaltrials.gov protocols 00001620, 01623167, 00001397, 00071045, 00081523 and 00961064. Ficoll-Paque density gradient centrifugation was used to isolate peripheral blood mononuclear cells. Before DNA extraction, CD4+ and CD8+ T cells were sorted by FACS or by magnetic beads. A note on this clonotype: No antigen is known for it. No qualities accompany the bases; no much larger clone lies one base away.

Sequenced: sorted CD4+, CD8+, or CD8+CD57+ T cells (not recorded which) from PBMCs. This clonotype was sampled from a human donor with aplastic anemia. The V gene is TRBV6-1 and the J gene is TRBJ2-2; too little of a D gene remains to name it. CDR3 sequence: CASRGQMNTGELFF. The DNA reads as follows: TGTGCCAGCAGGGGTCAGATGAACACCGGGGAGCTGTTTTTT.